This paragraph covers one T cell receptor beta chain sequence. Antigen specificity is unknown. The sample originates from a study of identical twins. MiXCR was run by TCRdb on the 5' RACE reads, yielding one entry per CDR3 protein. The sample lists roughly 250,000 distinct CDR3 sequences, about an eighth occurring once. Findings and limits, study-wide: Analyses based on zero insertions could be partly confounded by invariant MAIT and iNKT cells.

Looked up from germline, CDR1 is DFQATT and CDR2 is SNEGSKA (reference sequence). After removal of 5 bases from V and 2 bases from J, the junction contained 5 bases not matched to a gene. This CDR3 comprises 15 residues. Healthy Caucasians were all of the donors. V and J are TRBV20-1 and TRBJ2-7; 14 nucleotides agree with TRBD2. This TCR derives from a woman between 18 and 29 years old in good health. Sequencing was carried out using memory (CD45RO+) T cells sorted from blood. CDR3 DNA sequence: TGCAGTGCTGGGGGGACTAGCGGGAGTCCCTACGAGCAGTACTTC. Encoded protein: CSAGGTSGSPYEQYF.